A single sample is the source of the 10 T cell receptor beta chains below, sequenced in a study of Graves' ophthalmopathy and Graves' hyperthyroidism. Amplification from RNA transcripts yielded the TCR beta CDR3 regions. The first-round RT-PCR employed HTBI primers together with the Qiagen OneStep RT-PCR kit. A multiplex PCR was then performed as the second round. MiXCR was run by TCRdb on the multiplex PCR reads, yielding one entry per CDR3 protein. In the table there are roughly 600,000 distinct CDR3 sequences, under 45% of which are singletons. The sequencing sample was made of peripheral blood or thyroid tissue (not recorded which). These receptors were taken from an adult man with Graves' hyperthyroidism.

This clonotype was observed at least ten times. This chain joins TRBV11-2 and TRBJ2-7, with D hard to call. Between the trimmed V and J ends, which lost 7 bases and 0 bases, there was a span of 7 bases. The CDR3 covers 12 residues. The germline V gene encodes CDR1 SGHAT and CDR2 FQNNGV. CDR3 residues: CASKASSYEQYF. The CDR3 DNA reads as TGTGCCAGCAAAGCGAGCTCCTACGAGCAGTACTTC.

At least ten counts were recorded for this clonotype. The J gene is TRBJ2-7, the V gene TRBV7-9; possible D gene TRBD1, 6 bases. CDR3 length: 14 amino acids. Germline V gene sequence: CDR1 SEHNR, CDR2 FQNEAQ (reference sequence). V was clipped by 5 bases and J by 3 bases, with 14 bases between them. Written as DNA, the CDR3 is TGTGCCAGCAGCAACCGGGACATGCACTACGAGCAGTACTTC. Encoded protein: CASSNRDMHYEQYF.

The sample holds many counts of this clonotype. The chain uses TRBV6-5 and TRBJ1-2; D remains ambiguous. Trimming removed 8 bases at V and 5 bases at J, with 12 bases between. The CDR3 runs to 12 residues. Germline lookup yields CDR1 MNHEY and CDR2 SVGAGI. CDR3 nucleotides: TGTGCCAGCGGGCGGAGGAGTTATGGCTACACCTTC. This codes for CASGRRSYGYTF.

This clonotype came up a few times. A much larger clone lies a single base off, so this may be a read error. CDR3 in amino acids: CASSLDRSDERYF. The CDR3 region has the DNA TGTGCCAGCAGCTTGGACAGGTCGGACGAGCGGTACTTC. The chain joins TRBV5-6 to TRBJ2-7; TRBD1 is a possible D gene (5 bases). Germline V gene sequence: CDR1 SGHDT, CDR2 YYEEEE. This CDR3 is built from 13 residues.

This clonotype was recorded at least ten times. In DNA, the CDR3 is TGTGCCAGCAGTCGAGGGGGCAGCGGGGCCAACGTCCTGACTTTC. This gives the protein CASSRGGSGANVLTF. The rearrangement joins TRBV25-1 to TRBJ2-6, with 7 bases that match TRBD1. There are 15 residues in the CDR3. Germline CDR1 MGHDK, CDR2 SYGVNS. V trimming: 5 bases; J trimming: 4 bases; junction bases outside the gene matches: 5.

This clonotype was picked up many times. The genes are TRBV10-3 and TRBJ1-1; a weak D match, TRBD1 (5 bases). V shed 2 bases and J shed 4 bases, with 11 bases lying between them. The CDR3 runs to 14 residues. Germline lookup yields CDR1 ENHRY and CDR2 SYGVKD. The CDR3 here is CAISEAREATEAFF. As DNA, the CDR3 is TGTGCCATCAGTGAGGCCAGGGAGGCCACTGAAGCTTTCTTT.

This rearrangement joins TRBV20-1 to TRBJ1-1, with TRBD1 matching 7 bases. The germline V gene encodes CDR1 DFQATT and CDR2 SNEGSKA (reference sequence). This CDR3 spans 12 amino acids. Unmatched junction bases numbered 11, after V lost 6 bases and J lost 10 bases. The CDR3 coding sequence is TGCAGTGCAGAAGACAGGGACCCGGGAGCTTTCTTT. Amino acids: CSAEDRDPGAFF.

With regard to this clonotype: Germline and junction disagree at one end, which may indicate a read error. The gene calls are TRBV9 and TRBJ1-2, with 9 positions matching TRBD1. Germline CDR1 is SGDLS and CDR2 is YYNGEE. This CDR3 contains 14 residues. CDR3 nucleotide sequence: TGTGCCAGCAGCGCGGATACAGGGGGCAGTGGCCACACCTTC. This translates into CASSADTGGSGHTF.

The genes are TRBV24-1 and TRBJ2-5; 7 positions match TRBD1. The end of the DNA is better explained by TRBJ2-4, so the J call may be wrong. Germline V gene sequence: CDR1 KGHDR, CDR2 SFDVKD. This CDR3 is 15 amino acids long. This CDR3 reads CATSDPRGLGNIQYF. CDR3 in DNA: TGTGCCACCAGTGATCCAAGGGGGCTCGGAAACATTCAGTACTTC.

Many counts were recorded for this clonotype. The chain carries TRBV2 and TRBJ1-4, with D perhaps TRBD1 (5 bases). The CDR3 length is 14 residues. The germline CDR1 and CDR2 sequences are SNHLY and FYNNEI. Trimming removed 2 bases at V and 11 bases at J, with 15 bases between. This CDR3 reads CASSEFPAGSKLFF. The CDR3 DNA reads TGTGCCAGCAGTGAATTTCCGGCAGGGTCGAAACTGTTTTTT.